The clone carrying this TCR beta chain has only a few counts. These data belong to a study of blood T cell repertoires in COVID-19. V was cut by 5 bases and J by 0 bases, with 11 bases left in between. The CDR3 has 16 residues. Germline CDR1 reads SGHVS; CDR2 reads FNYEAQ. Original handling: Reference gene primer amplification gave estimated nucleated cell counts. Here immunoSEQ multiplex PCR was the method, and the copy in TCRdb shows in-frame clones only, minus some. Clone size and V and J calls were adopted from that table, with D and trimming inferred from the DNA. The sample includes roughly 100,000 clones, 75% to 85% of them seen just once.

Sequencing used peripheral blood. This TCR was sampled from an elderly woman with acute or convalescent COVID-19. V gene TRBV7-6 combines with J gene TRBJ1-6, with D unclear. CDR3 protein: CASSPKPTSYNSPLHF. CDR3 in DNA: TGTGCCAGCAGCCCTAAGCCCACCTCCTATAATTCACCCCTCCACTTT.